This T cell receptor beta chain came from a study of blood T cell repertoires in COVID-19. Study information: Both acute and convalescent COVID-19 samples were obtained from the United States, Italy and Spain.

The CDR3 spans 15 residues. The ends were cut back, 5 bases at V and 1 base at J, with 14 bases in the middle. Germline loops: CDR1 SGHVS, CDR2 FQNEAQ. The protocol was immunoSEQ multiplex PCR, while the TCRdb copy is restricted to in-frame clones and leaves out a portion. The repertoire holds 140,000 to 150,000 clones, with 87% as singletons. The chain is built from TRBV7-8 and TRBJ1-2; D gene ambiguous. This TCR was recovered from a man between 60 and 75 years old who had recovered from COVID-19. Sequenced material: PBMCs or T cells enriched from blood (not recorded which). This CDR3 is CASSLGRGFNYGYTF. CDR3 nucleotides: TGTGCCAGCAGCCTCGGACGGGGTTTTAACTATGGCTACACCTTC.